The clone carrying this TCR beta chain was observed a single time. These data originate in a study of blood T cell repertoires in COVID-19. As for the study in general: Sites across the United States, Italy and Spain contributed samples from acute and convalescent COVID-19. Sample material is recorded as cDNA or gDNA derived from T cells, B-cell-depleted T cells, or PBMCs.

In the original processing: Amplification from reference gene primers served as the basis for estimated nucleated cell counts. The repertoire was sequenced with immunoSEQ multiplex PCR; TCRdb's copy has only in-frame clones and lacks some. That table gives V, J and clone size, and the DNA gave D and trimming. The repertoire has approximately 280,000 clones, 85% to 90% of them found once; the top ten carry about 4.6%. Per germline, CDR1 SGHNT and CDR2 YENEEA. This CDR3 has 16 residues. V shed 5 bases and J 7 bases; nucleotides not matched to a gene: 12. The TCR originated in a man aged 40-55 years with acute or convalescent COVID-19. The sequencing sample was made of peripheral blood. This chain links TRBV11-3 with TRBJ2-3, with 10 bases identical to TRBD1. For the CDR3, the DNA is TGTGCCAGCAGCCCATCCGGGACAGGGGACCTGAATACGCAGTATTTT. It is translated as CASSPSGTGDLNTQYF.